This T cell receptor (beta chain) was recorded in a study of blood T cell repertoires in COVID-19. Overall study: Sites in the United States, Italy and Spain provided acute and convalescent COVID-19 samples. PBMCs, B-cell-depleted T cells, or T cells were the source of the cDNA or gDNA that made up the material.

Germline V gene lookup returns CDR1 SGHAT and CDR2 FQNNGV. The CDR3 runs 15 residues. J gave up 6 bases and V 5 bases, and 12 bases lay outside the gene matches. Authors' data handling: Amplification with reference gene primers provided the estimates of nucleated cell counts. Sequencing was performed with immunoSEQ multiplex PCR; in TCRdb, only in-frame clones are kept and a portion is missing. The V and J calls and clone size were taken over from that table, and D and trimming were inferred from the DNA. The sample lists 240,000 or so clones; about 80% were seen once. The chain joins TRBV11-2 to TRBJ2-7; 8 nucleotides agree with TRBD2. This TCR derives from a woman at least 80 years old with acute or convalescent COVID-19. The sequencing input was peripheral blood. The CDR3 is CASSPGRSSGAEQYF. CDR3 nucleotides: TGTGCCAGCAGCCCCGGGAGGAGTAGCGGGGCCGAGCAGTACTTC.